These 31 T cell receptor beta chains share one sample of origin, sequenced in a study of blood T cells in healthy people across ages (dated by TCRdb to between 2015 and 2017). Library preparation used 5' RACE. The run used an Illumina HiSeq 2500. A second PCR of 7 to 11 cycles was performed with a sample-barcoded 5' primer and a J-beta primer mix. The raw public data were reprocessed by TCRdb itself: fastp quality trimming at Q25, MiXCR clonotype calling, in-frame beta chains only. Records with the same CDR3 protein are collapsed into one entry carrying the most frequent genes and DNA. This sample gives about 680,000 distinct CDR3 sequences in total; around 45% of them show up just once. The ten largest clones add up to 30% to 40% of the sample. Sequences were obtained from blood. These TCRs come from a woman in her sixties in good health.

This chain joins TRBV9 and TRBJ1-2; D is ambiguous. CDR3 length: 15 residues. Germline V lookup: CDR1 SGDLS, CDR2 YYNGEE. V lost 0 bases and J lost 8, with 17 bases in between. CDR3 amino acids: CASSVASVTQRGYTF. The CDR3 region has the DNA TGTGCCAGCAGCGTAGCAAGCGTAACCCAGCGGGGCTACACCTTC.

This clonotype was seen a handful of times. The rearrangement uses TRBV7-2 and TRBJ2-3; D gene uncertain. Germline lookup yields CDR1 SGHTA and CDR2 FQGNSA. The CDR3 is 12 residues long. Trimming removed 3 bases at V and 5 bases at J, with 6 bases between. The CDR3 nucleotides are TGTGCCAGCAGCTTTTGGGTAGATACGCAGTATTTT. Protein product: CASSFWVDTQYF.

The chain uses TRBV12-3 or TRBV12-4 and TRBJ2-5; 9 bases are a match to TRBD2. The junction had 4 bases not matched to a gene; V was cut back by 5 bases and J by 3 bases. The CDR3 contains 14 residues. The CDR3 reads CASSTGLAKETQYF. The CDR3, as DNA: TGTGCCAGCAGTACGGGACTAGCTAAAGAGACCCAGTACTTC.

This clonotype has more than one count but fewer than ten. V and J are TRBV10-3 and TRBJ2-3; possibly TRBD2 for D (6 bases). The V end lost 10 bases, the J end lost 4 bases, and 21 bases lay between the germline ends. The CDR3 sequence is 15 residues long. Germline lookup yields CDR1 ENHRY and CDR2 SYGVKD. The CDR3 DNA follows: TGTGCCACCTCCCGGGACTCGAGTCCCCCAGATACGCAGTATTTT. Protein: CATSRDSSPPDTQYF.

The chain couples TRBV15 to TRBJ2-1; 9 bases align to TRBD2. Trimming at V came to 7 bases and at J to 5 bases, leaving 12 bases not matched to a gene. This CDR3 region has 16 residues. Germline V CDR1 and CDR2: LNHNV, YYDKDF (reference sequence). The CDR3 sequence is CATTTKGGLADNEQFF. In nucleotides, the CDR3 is TGTGCCACCACCACAAAGGGGGGACTAGCTGACAATGAGCAGTTCTTC.

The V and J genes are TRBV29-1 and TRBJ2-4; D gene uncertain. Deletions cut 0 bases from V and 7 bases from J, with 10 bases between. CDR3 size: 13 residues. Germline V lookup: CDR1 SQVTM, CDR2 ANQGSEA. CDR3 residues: CSVEDEPRNIQYF. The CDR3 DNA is TGCAGCGTTGAAGATGAACCTAGGAACATTCAGTACTTC.

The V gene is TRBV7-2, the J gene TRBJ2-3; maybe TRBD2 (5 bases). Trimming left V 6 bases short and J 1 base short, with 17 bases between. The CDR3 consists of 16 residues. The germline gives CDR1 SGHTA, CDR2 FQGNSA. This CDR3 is CASRHGDGVRTDTQYF. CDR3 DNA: TGTGCCAGCAGGCACGGGGATGGGGTCCGCACAGATACGCAGTATTTT. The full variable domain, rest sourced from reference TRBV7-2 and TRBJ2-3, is GAGVSQSPSNKVTEKGKDVELRCDPISGHTALYWYRQSLGQGLEFLIYFQGNSAPDKSGLPSDRFSAERTGGSVSTLTIQRTQQEDSAVYLCASRHGDGVRTDTQYFGPGTRLTVL.

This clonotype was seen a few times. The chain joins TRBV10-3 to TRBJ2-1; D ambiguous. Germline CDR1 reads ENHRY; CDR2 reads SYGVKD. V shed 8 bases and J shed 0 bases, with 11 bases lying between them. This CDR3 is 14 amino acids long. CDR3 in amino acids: CAIQSGRSYNEQFF. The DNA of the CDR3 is TGTGCCATCCAATCGGGTCGCTCCTACAATGAGCAGTTCTTC.

The CDR3 is CASSQGLAGLGDTQYF. The CDR3 nucleotides read TGTGCCAGCAGCCAAGGTCTAGCGGGCCTCGGAGATACGCAGTATTTT. This chain connects TRBV3-1 to TRBJ2-3, with 8 bases aligning to TRBD2. The junction had 8 bases not matched to a gene; V was cut back by 1 base and J by 5 bases. The CDR3 is 16 amino acids. CDR1 is LGHDT, CDR2 YNNKEL, per germline (reference sequence).

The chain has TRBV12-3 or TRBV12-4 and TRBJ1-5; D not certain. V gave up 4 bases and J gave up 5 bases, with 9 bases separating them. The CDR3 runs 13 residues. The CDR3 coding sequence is TGTGCCAGCAGTTCATGGAGGTATCAGCCCCAGCATTTT. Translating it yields CASSSWRYQPQHF.

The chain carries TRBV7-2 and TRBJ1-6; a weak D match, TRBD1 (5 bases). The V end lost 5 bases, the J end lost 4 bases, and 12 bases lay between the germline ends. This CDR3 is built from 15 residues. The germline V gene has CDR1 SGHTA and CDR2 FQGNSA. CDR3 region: CASSPGREYNSPLHF. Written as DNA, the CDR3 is TGTGCCAGCAGCCCGGGACGGGAATATAATTCACCCCTCCACTTT.

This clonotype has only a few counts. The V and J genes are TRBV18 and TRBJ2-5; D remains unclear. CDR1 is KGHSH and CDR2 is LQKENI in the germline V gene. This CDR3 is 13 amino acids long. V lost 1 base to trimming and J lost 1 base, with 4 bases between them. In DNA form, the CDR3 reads TGTGCCAGCTCACCACTCATCCAAGAGACCCAGTACTTC. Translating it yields CASSPLIQETQYF.

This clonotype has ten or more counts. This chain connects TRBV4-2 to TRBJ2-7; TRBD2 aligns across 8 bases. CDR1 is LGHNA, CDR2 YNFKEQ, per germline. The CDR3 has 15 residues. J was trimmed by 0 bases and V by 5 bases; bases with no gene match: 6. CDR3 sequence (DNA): TGTGCCAGCAGCAGTCTAGCGGGCTTCTCCTACGAGCAGTACTTC. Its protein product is CASSSLAGFSYEQYF.

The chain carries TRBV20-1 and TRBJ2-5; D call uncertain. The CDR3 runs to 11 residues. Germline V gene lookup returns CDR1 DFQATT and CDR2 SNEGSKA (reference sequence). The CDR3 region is CNAPYQETQYF. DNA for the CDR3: TGCAACGCGCCGTACCAAGAGACCCAGTACTTC.

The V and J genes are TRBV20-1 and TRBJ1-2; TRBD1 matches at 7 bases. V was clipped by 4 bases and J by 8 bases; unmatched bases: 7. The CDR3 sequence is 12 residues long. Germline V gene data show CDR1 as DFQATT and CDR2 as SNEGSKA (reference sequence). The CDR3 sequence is CSANPTGSGYTF. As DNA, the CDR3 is TGCAGTGCTAACCCGACAGGGTCCGGCTACACCTTC.

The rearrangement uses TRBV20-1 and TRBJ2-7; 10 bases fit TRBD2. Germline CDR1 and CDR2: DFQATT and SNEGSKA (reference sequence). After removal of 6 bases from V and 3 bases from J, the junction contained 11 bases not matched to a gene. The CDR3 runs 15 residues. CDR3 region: CSAEGGAGGLYEQYF. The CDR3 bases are TGCAGTGCCGAAGGGGGAGCGGGAGGGCTCTACGAGCAGTACTTC.

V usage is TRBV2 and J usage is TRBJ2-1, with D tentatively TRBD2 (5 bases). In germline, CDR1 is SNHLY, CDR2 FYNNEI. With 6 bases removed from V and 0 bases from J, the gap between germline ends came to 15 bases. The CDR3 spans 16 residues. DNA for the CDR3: TGTGCCAGCAGACCCTTATCTAGCAGCTCCTACAATGAGCAGTTCTTC. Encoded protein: CASRPLSSSSYNEQFF.

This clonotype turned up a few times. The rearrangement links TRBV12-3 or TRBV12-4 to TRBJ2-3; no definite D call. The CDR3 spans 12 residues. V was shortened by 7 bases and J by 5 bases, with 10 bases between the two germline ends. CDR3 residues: CASTPLRDTQYF. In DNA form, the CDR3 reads TGTGCCAGCACCCCCTTGAGAGATACGCAGTATTTT.

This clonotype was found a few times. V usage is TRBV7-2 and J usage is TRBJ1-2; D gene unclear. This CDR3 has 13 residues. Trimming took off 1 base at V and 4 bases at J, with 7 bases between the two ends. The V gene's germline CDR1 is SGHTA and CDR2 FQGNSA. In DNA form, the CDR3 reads TGTGCCAGCAGCTTAGTAATCCTCTATGGCTACACCTTC. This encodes CASSLVILYGYTF.

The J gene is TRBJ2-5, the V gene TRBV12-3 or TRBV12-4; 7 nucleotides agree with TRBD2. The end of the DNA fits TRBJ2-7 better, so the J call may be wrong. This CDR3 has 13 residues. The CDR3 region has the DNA TGTGCCGGGGGGGAAGGAGGAACCCGCGAGCAGTACTTC. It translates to CAGGEGGTREQYF.

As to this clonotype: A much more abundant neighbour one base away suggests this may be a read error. CDR3 sequence reads: CASGPPDGYEQYF. For the CDR3, the DNA is TGCGCCAGCGGGCCCCCCGACGGCTACGAGCAGTACTTC. This chain uses TRBV5-1 with TRBJ2-7; D gene ambiguous. Germline-derived CDR1 and CDR2 are SGHRS and YFSETQ. Trimming took off 7 bases at V and 3 bases at J, with 14 bases between the two ends. This CDR3 comprises 13 residues.

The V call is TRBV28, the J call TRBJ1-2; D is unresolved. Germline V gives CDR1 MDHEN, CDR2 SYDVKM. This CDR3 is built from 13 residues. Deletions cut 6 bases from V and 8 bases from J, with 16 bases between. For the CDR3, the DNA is TGTGCCAGCAGGCCCCCGCCCGACGGGGGCTACACCTTC. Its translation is CASRPPPDGGYTF.

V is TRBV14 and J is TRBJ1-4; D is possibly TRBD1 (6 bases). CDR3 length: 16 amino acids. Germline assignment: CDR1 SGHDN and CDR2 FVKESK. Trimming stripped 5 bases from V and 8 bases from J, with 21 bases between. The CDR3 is CASSSRQAAFGEKLFF. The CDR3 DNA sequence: TGTGCCAGCAGCTCGCGACAGGCCGCCTTCGGCGAAAAACTGTTTTTT.

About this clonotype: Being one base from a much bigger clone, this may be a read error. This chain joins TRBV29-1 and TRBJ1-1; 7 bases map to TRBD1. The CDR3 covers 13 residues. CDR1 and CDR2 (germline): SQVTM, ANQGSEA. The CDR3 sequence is CSVGEGAGTGAFF. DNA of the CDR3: TGCAGCGTTGGGGAGGGGGCAGGTACTGGAGCTTTCTTT.

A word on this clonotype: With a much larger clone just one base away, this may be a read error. The CDR3: CASSLAPTAYNEQYF. The CDR3 bases are TGTGCCAGCAGCTTAGCCCCGACAGCCTACAATGAGCAGTACTTC. The chain uses TRBV7-2 and TRBJ2-1, with a weak D call TRBD1 (5 bases). The J call may be incorrect, as the DNA end agrees better with TRBJ2-7. Germline V gene sequence: CDR1 SGHTA, CDR2 FQGNSA. The CDR3 spans 15 residues.

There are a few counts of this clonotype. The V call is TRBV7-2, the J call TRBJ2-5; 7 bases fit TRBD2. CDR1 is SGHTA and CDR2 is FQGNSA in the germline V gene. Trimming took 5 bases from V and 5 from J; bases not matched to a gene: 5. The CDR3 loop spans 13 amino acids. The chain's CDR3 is CASSATSVETQYF. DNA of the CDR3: TGTGCCAGCAGCGCAACTAGCGTTGAGACCCAGTACTTC.

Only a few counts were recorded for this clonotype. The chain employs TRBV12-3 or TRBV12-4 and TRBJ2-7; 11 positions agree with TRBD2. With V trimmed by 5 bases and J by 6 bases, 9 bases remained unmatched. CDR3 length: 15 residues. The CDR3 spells CASSRPGLAAVEQYF. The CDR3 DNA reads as TGTGCCAGCAGTAGACCGGGACTAGCGGCGGTCGAGCAGTACTTC.

The CDR3 loop is CASSPRDYQETQYF. The DNA of the CDR3 is TGCGCCAGCAGCCCCCGGGACTACCAAGAGACCCAGTACTTC. The V gene is TRBV5-1, the J gene TRBJ2-5, with a tentative D call TRBD2 (6 bases). V was pared by 4 bases and J by 0 bases, with 10 bases between. Looked up from germline, CDR1 is SGHRS and CDR2 is YFSETQ. The CDR3 extends over 14 amino acids.

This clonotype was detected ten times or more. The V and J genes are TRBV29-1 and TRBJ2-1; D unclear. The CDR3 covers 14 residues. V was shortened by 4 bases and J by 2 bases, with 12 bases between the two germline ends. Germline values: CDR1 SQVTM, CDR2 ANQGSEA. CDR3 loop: CSVGSVSPYNEQFF. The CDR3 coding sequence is TGCAGCGTTGGGTCAGTATCTCCCTACAATGAGCAGTTCTTC.

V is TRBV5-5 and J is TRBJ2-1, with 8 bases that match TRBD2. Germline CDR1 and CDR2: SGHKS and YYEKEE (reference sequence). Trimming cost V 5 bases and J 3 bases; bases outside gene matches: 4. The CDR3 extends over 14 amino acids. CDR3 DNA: TGTGCCAGCAGACTAGCGGACATCTACAATGAGCAGTTCTTC. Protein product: CASRLADIYNEQFF.

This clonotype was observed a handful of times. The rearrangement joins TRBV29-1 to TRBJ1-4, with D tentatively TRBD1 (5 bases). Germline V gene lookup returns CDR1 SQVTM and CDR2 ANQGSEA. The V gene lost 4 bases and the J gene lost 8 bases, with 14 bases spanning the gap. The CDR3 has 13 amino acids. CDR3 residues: CSVAGVMREKLFF. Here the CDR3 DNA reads TGCAGCGTTGCGGGGGTAATGAGGGAAAAACTGTTTTTT.